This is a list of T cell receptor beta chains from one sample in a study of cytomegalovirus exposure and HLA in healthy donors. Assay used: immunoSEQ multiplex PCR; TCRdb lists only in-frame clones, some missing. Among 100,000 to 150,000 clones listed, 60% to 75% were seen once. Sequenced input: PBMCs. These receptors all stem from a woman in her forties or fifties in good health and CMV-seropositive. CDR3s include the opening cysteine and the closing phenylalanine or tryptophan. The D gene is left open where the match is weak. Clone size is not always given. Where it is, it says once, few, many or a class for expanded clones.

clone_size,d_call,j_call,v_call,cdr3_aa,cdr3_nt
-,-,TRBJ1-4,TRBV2,CAREGRGHEKLFF,TGTGCCCGGGAGGGAAGGGGACATGAAAAACTGTTTTTT
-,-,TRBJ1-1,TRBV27,CASSGRGAGTEAFF,TGTGCCAGCAGTGGCAGGGGAGCTGGGACTGAAGCTTTCTTT
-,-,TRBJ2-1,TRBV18,CASSPNAGSNEQFF,TGTGCCAGCTCACCAAACGCAGGGTCAAATGAGCAGTTCTTC
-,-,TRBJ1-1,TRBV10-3,CATAESGGFAEAFF,TGTGCCACTGCTGAATCGGGGGGTTTTGCTGAAGCTTTCTTT
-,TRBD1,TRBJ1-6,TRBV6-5,CASRSTGQNNSPLHF,TGTGCCAGCAGATCCACGGGACAGAATAATTCACCCCTCCACTTT
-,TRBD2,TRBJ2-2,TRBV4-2,CASSSLASGGFHTGELFF,TGTGCCAGCAGCTCCCTTGCTAGCGGGGGGTTCCACACCGGGGAGCTGTTTTTT
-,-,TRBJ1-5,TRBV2,CASSGEGGGQPQHF,TGTGCCAGCAGTGGAGAAGGAGGTGGTCAGCCCCAGCATTTT
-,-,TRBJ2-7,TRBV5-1,CASSLRSGQGKSGEYF,TGCGCCAGCAGCTTGAGGTCTGGCCAGGGGAAAAGCGGGGAGTACTTC
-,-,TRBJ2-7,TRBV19,CASSLGRTDEQYF,TGTGCCAGTAGCCTAGGGAGGACGGACGAGCAGTACTTC
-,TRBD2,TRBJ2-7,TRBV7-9,CASSTHPSGTSTYEQYF,TGTGCCAGCAGCACCCACCCATCCGGGACTAGCACCTACGAGCAGTACTTC
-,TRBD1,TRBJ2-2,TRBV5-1,CASSSGTGGITGELFF,TGCGCCAGCAGCTCCGGGACAGGGGGGATCACCGGGGAGCTGTTTTTT
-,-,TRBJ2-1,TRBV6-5,CASSSKRASSYNEQFF,TGTGCCAGCAGTTCGAAGAGGGCGAGCTCCTACAATGAGCAGTTCTTC
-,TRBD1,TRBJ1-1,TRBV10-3,CAISEIGQGGTEAFF,TGTGCCATCAGTGAGATCGGGCAGGGGGGCACTGAAGCTTTCTTT
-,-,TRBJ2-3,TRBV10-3,CAIRTQRSTDTQYF,TGTGCCATCAGGACCCAGAGGAGCACAGATACGCAGTATTTT
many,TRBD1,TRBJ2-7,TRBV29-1,CSVRQGPYEQYF,TGCAGCGTACGACAGGGACCCTACGAGCAGTACTTC
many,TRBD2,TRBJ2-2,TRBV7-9,CASSRGAGMAGELFF,TGTGCCAGCAGCCGCGGAGCGGGAATGGCCGGGGAGCTGTTTTTT
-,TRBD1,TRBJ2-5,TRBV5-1,CASSLSAGQGETQYF,TGCGCCAGCAGCTTGAGTGCGGGACAGGGGGAGACCCAGTACTTC
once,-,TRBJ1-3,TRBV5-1,CASSPMPGGSGNTIYF,TGCGCCAGCAGCCCAATGCCGGGGGGATCTGGAAACACCATATATTTT
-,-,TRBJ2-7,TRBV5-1,CASSFTGGRYEQYF,TGCGCCAGCAGCTTCACCGGGGGACGTTACGAGCAGTACTTC
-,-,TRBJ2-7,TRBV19,CASRKTDTSYEQYF,TGTGCCAGTAGAAAGACAGATACCTCCTACGAGCAGTACTTC
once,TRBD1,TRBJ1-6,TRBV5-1,CASSLTGQVSSYNSPPHF,TGCGCCAGCAGCCTGACCGGACAGGTTAGCTCCTATAATTCACCCCCCCACTTT
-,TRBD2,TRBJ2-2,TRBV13,CASSPTTGLAGGPTGELFF,TGTGCCAGCAGCCCGACCACCGGACTAGCGGGGGGTCCCACCGGGGAGCTGTTTTTT
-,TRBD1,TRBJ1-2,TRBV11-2,CASSSGTAADGYTF,TGTGCCAGCAGCTCAGGGACAGCCGCGGATGGCTACACCTTC
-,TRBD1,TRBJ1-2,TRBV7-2,CASSLLTGVNNGYTF,TGTGCCAGCAGCTTGCTTACAGGGGTGAATAATGGCTACACCTTC
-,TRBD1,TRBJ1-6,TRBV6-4,CASREQGARNSPLHF,TGTGCCAGCAGAGAACAGGGGGCAAGGAATTCACCCCTCCACTTT